The next 17 T cell receptor beta chains were all read from a single sample in a study of T cell changes during pregnancy in multiple sclerosis. Using immunoSEQ multiplex PCR, the repertoire was profiled, and TCRdb retains in-frame clones only, with some absent. The sample carries about 110,000 clones, about 90% recorded once. The material sequenced was peripheral blood, taken before pregnancy. The source of these receptors is a female donor with multiple sclerosis, enrolled in a pregnancy study.

This clone was recorded a few times. V is TRBV28 and J is TRBJ1-3; 8 bases match TRBD1. The ends lost 5 bases at V and 0 bases at J; junction bases unmatched: 9. Germline values: CDR1 MDHEN, CDR2 SYDVKM. CDR3 length: 17 residues. CDR3 in DNA: TGTGCCAGCAGTCTCATCCAGGGGGCAACCTCTGGAAACACCATATATTTT. Translated, it gives CASSLIQGATSGNTIYF.

This chain links TRBV4-3 with TRBJ1-1, with a tentative D call TRBD1 (5 bases). V lost 3 bases and J lost 8, with 10 bases in between. The germline V gene has CDR1 LGHNA and CDR2 YSLEER. The CDR3 consists of 12 residues. For the CDR3, the DNA is TGCGCCAGCAGCCAGGGGGAGGGCGAAGCTTTCTTT. Amino acid sequence: CASSQGEGEAFF.

In this sample, this clone turned up once. The V and J genes are TRBV6-5 and TRBJ1-6; tentative D call: TRBD1 (5 bases). CDR1 and CDR2 (germline): MNHEY, SVGAGI. Trimming removed 5 bases from V and 5 bases from J, with 10 bases in between. The CDR3 is 14 amino acids. CDR3 in DNA: TGTGCCAGCAGTCCACCAGGGAATAATTCACCCCTCCACTTT. It is translated as CASSPPGNNSPLHF.

This chain links TRBV27 with TRBJ1-1; D is unresolved. Germline assignment: CDR1 MNHEY and CDR2 SMNVEV (reference sequence). The length of the CDR3 is 15 residues. V shed 3 bases and J shed 1 base, with 12 bases lying between them. The CDR3 sequence is CASSLAVAENTEAFF. CDR3 in DNA: TGTGCCAGCAGTTTGGCCGTTGCTGAGAACACTGAAGCTTTCTTT.

The V gene is TRBV7-3, the J gene TRBJ2-1; 9 bases agree with TRBD2. This CDR3 has 15 residues. Trimming cost V 2 bases and J 8 bases; bases outside gene matches: 7. CDR1 is SGHTA, CDR2 FQGTGA, per germline. CDR3 region: CASSLGTSRRDEQFF. The CDR3 coding sequence is TGTGCCAGCAGCTTAGGGACTAGCCGCCGGGATGAGCAGTTCTTC.

This clone was recorded only once. The chain carries TRBV18 and TRBJ1-2; possible D gene TRBD1, 5 bases. CDR1 is KGHSH and CDR2 is LQKENI in the germline V gene. The V gene lost 9 bases and the J gene lost 6 bases, with 11 bases spanning the gap. This CDR3 has 11 residues. CDR3: CASGGGDGYTF. The CDR3 bases are TGTGCCAGTGGAGGAGGGGATGGCTACACCTTC.

The genes are TRBV5-6 and TRBJ1-5; D uncertain. Trimming left V 0 bases short and J 1 base short, with 8 bases between. Germline V CDR1 and CDR2: SGHDT, YYEEEE. CDR3 length: 15 residues. This chain's CDR3 is CASSLGEASNQPQHF. The CDR3 bases are TGTGCCAGCAGCTTGGGCGAGGCAAGCAATCAGCCCCAGCATTTT.

This chain joins TRBV6-1 and TRBJ2-3; no firm D call. V was clipped by 9 bases and J by 5 bases, with 9 bases between them. The CDR3 consists of 11 residues. Germline CDR1 reads MNHNS; CDR2 reads SASEGT. The CDR3 region is CASTMRDTQYF. In nucleotides, the CDR3 is TGTGCCAGTACGATGAGAGATACGCAGTATTTT.

The chain couples TRBV6-1 to TRBJ2-5; D is perhaps TRBD1 (6 bases). This CDR3 has 15 amino acids. Looked up from germline, CDR1 is MNHNS and CDR2 is SASEGT. The V end lost 4 bases, the J end lost 9 bases, and 21 bases lay between the germline ends. CDR3 amino acids: CASSAAPGQIIPQYF. CDR3 DNA: TGTGCCAGCAGTGCGGCCCCGGGACAAATTATCCCCCAGTACTTC.

The rearrangement uses TRBV2 and TRBJ1-2; D unclear. V was shortened by 1 base and J by 5 bases, with 17 bases between the two germline ends. There are 16 residues in the CDR3. CDR1 and CDR2 (germline): SNHLY, FYNNEI. This CDR3 is CASSEESRERPYGYTF. CDR3 bases: TGTGCCAGCAGTGAAGAATCCCGGGAACGCCCTTATGGCTACACCTTC.

CDR3 region: CASSESEGLPHNEQFF. CDR3 sequence (DNA): TGTGCCAGCAGTGAATCAGAGGGCCTTCCCCACAATGAGCAGTTCTTC. J is TRBJ2-1 and V is TRBV6-4, with a tentative D call TRBD2 (5 bases). CDR1 and CDR2 (germline): MRHNA, SNTAGT. The CDR3 contains 16 residues. Deletions cut 3 bases from V and 5 bases from J, with 17 bases between.

A note on this clone: Other DNA sequences in this specimen translate into the identical CDR3. The genes are TRBV19 and TRBJ2-2; D is possibly TRBD2 (5 bases). Trimming removed 3 bases from V and 5 bases from J, with 10 bases in between. Looked up from germline, CDR1 is LNHDA and CDR2 is SQIVND (reference sequence). There are 14 residues in the CDR3. CDR3 sequence reads: CASSIEGGTGELFF. Written as DNA, the CDR3 is TGTGCCAGTAGTATCGAGGGCGGGACCGGGGAGCTGTTTTTT.

The genes are TRBV9 and TRBJ2-7; 8 nucleotides align to TRBD2. After removal of 8 bases from V and 5 bases from J, the junction contained 6 bases not matched to a gene. CDR3 length: 12 amino acids. Germline values: CDR1 SGDLS, CDR2 YYNGEE. In DNA, the CDR3 is TGTGCCAGGGAGAGCGGGAGCGACGAGCAGTACTTC. Protein product: CARESGSDEQYF.

The chain recombines TRBV23-1 with TRBJ2-4, with 12 nucleotides matching TRBD2. TRBV23-1 is assigned to the ORF class and has an uncertain function. CDR3 length: 20 amino acids. The J segment lost 0 bases and the V segment lost 3 bases, leaving 12 bases of the junction unmatched. The CDR3 here is CASSQYLAGGGDLAKNIQYF. The CDR3 DNA is TGCGCCAGCAGTCAGTATCTAGCGGGGGGGGGCGACCTAGCCAAAAACATTCAGTACTTC.

The V gene is TRBV5-1, the J gene TRBJ1-1, with unresolved D. The CDR3 spans 16 residues. Trimming left V 3 bases short and J 1 base short, with 16 bases between. Germline CDR1 and CDR2: SGHRS and YFSETQ. The CDR3 loop is CASSSSGRKANTEAFF. The CDR3 bases are TGCGCCAGCAGCTCTTCAGGAAGAAAGGCGAACACTGAAGCTTTCTTT.

V and J are TRBV5-4 and TRBJ2-2; 8 nucleotides line up with TRBD1. The CDR3 sequence is 15 residues long. The germline V gene encodes CDR1 SGHNT and CDR2 YYREEE (reference sequence). J was trimmed by 3 bases and V by 4 bases; bases with no gene match: 5. CDR3 nucleotides: TGTGCCAGCAGCCAAGTACAGGGGGACACCGGGGAGCTGTTTTTT. Its protein is CASSQVQGDTGELFF.

CDR3 sequence (DNA): TGTGCCTGGAGTGTCAGCCGGGAGGCTTTCTTT. Amino acids: CAWSVSREAFF. The chain employs TRBV30 and TRBJ1-1; D call uncertain. V shed 0 bases and J shed 11 bases, with 10 bases lying between them. The CDR3 runs 11 residues. Germline V gene data show CDR1 as GTSNPN and CDR2 as SVGIG (reference sequence).